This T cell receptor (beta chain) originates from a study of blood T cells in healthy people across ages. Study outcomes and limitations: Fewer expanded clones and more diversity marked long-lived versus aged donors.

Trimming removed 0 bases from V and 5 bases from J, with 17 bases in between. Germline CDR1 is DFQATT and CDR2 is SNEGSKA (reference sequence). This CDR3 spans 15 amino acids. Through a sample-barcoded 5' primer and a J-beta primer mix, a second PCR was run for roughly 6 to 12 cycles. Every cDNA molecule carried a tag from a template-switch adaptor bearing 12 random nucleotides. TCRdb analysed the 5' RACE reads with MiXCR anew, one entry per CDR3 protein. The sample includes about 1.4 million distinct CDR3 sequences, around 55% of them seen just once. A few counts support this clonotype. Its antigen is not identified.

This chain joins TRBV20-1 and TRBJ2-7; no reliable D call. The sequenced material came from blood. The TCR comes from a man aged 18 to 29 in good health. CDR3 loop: CSARDLTSGWNEQYF. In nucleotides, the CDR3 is TGCAGTGCTAGAGATTTGACCTCGGGTTGGAACGAGCAGTACTTC.